This TCR beta chain was recovered during a study of cytomegalovirus exposure and HLA in healthy donors. As to this clone: What it binds is unknown.

Primers for the PCR totalled 60 Vbeta and 13 Jbeta. Only in-frame clones appear in the TCRdb table, and some are missing; sequencing was by immunoSEQ multiplex PCR. Found here are 140,000 or so clones, roughly 80% of them singletons; the top ten hold 3% to 3.5%. The CDR3 loop spans 15 amino acids. Germline V gene data show CDR1 as MNHEY and CDR2 as SVGAGI. J gave up 9 bases and V 2 bases, and 8 bases lay outside the gene matches. Study-level results: In a later analysis, CMV-associated beta chains were mostly HLA-associated, it appeared.

Input material: PBMCs. This clonotype originated in a male donor in good health and CMV-seronegative. V and J are TRBV6-5 and TRBJ2-1, with 9 bases fitting TRBD2. Here the CDR3 reads CASSYGVAGVGEQFF. For the CDR3, the DNA is TGTGCCAGCAGTTACGGGGTAGCGGGAGTTGGTGAGCAGTTCTTC.